Listed here are 22 T cell receptor beta chains from one sample, sequenced in a study of blood T cell repertoires in COVID-19. This table comes from immunoSEQ multiplex PCR, and its TCRdb copy is limited to in-frame clones, with some not included. The sample consists of around 270,000 clones, 84% of them appearing once. Input material: peripheral blood. These receptors all stem from a man between 60 and 75 years old with acute or convalescent COVID-19.

The gene calls are TRBV5-8 and TRBJ1-1; no firm D call. The CDR3 runs 14 residues. In germline, CDR1 is SGHTS, CDR2 YDEGEE. Trimming stripped 0 bases from V and 5 bases from J, with 11 bases between. This chain's CDR3 is CASSLAGVGTEAFF. In nucleotides, the CDR3 is TGTGCCAGCAGCTTGGCCGGGGTTGGGACTGAAGCTTTCTTT.

Here the CDR3 reads CASSLGWTGGADDTQYF. The CDR3 bases are TGTGCCAGTAGTCTCGGGTGGACAGGGGGCGCGGATGATACGCAGTATTTT. V usage is TRBV19 and J usage is TRBJ2-3, with TRBD1 matching over 11 bases. The CDR3 has 17 residues. Trimming removed 5 bases from V and 6 bases from J; junction bases left unmatched: 13. CDR1 LNHDA and CDR2 SQIVND come from the germline V gene (reference sequence).

V and J are TRBV19 and TRBJ2-5; 11 bases match TRBD2. Germline-derived CDR1 and CDR2 are LNHDA and SQIVND (reference sequence). With V trimmed by 5 bases and J by 3 bases, 8 bases remained unmatched. This CDR3 region has 16 residues. CDR3 in amino acids: CASSPWTSGPKETQYF. The CDR3 nucleotides are TGTGCCAGTAGTCCCTGGACTAGCGGGCCCAAAGAGACCCAGTACTTC.

V and J are TRBV7-2 and TRBJ2-3; D not certain. Trimming pared 7 bases from V and 0 bases from J, leaving 11 bases between. The germline CDR1 and CDR2 sequences are SGHTA and FQGNSA. The CDR3 runs 14 residues. CDR3 nucleotides: TGTGCCAGCACCTTTCGTCTTAGCACAGATACGCAGTATTTT. This translates into CASTFRLSTDTQYF.

This clone was seen a handful of times. J is TRBJ1-1 and V is TRBV12-3 or TRBV12-4; 7 bases map to TRBD1. The CDR3 has 13 amino acids. V lost 7 bases, J lost 7 bases, and 9 bases stayed unmatched. The DNA for the CDR3 is TGTGCCAGCAAACTAACAGGGGCGATTGAAGCTTTCTTT. It translates to CASKLTGAIEAFF.

The chain links TRBV9 to TRBJ2-4; 7 nucleotides agree with TRBD2. Losses at the gene ends were 2 bases for V and 3 bases for J; bases not matched to a gene: 14. Germline V gene data show CDR1 as SGDLS and CDR2 as YYNGEE. The CDR3 has 18 amino acids. The CDR3 loop reads CASSVPGLPTVGKNIQYF. CDR3 DNA: TGTGCCAGCAGCGTCCCGGGACTACCGACTGTGGGCAAAAACATTCAGTACTTC.

This chain joins TRBV7-8 and TRBJ1-3, with a tentative D call TRBD1 (5 bases). This CDR3 comprises 14 residues. Between the trimmed V and J ends, which lost 7 bases and 2 bases, there was a span of 12 bases. Germline lookup yields CDR1 SGHVS and CDR2 FQNEAQ. Here the CDR3 reads CASKFDSPGNTIYF. The CDR3 coding sequence is TGTGCCAGCAAATTTGACAGTCCTGGAAACACCATATATTTT.

J is TRBJ2-3 and V is TRBV10-3; TRBD1 matches at 10 bases. Germline assignment: CDR1 ENHRY and CDR2 SYGVKD. V dropped 11 bases and J dropped 2; count of bases not matched to a gene: 16. This CDR3 has 17 amino acids. CDR3 residues: CAVGGTRGQGHTDTQYF. CDR3 DNA: TGTGCCGTTGGGGGCACCCGGGGACAGGGGCACACAGATACGCAGTATTTT.

The chain uses TRBV20-1 and TRBJ2-1; D gene uncertain. Germline V CDR1 and CDR2: DFQATT, SNEGSKA (reference sequence). The CDR3 consists of 11 residues. V lost 2 bases, J lost 10 bases, and 9 bases lay in between. CDR3 in DNA: TGCAGTGCTAGACCCCTGAGCGAGCAGTTCTTC. Translation: CSARPLSEQFF.

The chain employs TRBV11-3 and TRBJ2-1; TRBD1 aligns across 7 bases. This CDR3 is 14 amino acids long. V trimming: 0 bases; J trimming: 12 bases; junction bases outside the gene matches: 8. Germline CDR1 is SGHNT and CDR2 is YENEEA. CDR3 sequence: CASSLDSGTETQFF. The CDR3 bases are TGTGCCAGCAGCTTAGATTCCGGGACAGAGACGCAGTTCTTC. Full variable domain (missing parts from reference TRBV11-3 and TRBJ2-1): EAGVVQSPRYKIIEKKQPVAFWCNPISGHNTLYWYLQNLGQGPELLIRYENEEAVDDSQLPKDRFSAERLKGVDSTLKIQPAELGDSAVYLCASSLDSGTETQFFGPGTRLTVL.

The chain recombines TRBV5-6 with TRBJ2-5, with 9 bases fitting TRBD1. The length of the CDR3 is 15 residues. Germline CDR1 and CDR2: SGHDT and YYEEEE. Trimming removed 4 bases from V and 2 bases from J; junction bases left unmatched: 6. The CDR3 loop is CASSVRTGVQETQYF. The DNA for the CDR3 is TGTGCCAGCAGCGTGAGGACAGGGGTACAAGAGACCCAGTACTTC.

V gene TRBV28 combines with J gene TRBJ2-4, with 9 bases that match TRBD1. J gave up 4 bases and V 5 bases, and 6 bases lay outside the gene matches. Germline assignment: CDR1 MDHEN and CDR2 SYDVKM. CDR3 length: 15 residues. The DNA for the CDR3 is TGTGCCAGCAGTCCGACAGGGGGAGGTAAAAACATTCAGTACTTC. It specifies CASSPTGGGKNIQYF.

This sequence joins TRBV5-6 and TRBJ1-1; a possible D gene is TRBD1 (5 bases). Germline V lookup: CDR1 SGHDT, CDR2 YYEEEE. V was cut by 6 bases and J by 1 base, with 10 bases left in between. CDR3 length equals 13 residues. In nucleotides, the CDR3 is TGTGCCAGCACATTCACAGGGAACACTGAAGCTTTCTTT. Protein: CASTFTGNTEAFF.

The rearrangement uses TRBV25-1 and TRBJ2-5; D is perhaps TRBD2 (6 bases). V was shortened by 5 bases and J by 7 bases, with 14 bases between the two germline ends. The CDR3 is 13 residues long. Germline CDR1 is MGHDK and CDR2 is SYGVNS. The CDR3 sequence is CASSNTGTWTQYF. The CDR3 DNA sequence: TGTGCCAGCAGTAACACCGGGACTTGGACCCAGTACTTC.

The rearrangement links TRBV4-2 to TRBJ1-6, with D unresolved. The CDR3 runs to 13 residues. V gave up 3 bases and J gave up 10 bases, with 10 bases separating them. From germline, CDR1 is LGHNA and CDR2 YNFKEQ. The CDR3 sequence: CASSQEAGSPLHF. CDR3 DNA sequence: TGTGCCAGCAGCCAGGAGGCGGGATCACCCCTCCACTTT.

V is TRBV3-1 (or the pseudogene TRBV3-2) and J is TRBJ1-1, with a tentative D call TRBD1 (6 bases). Per the germline V gene, CDR1 is LGHDT and CDR2 is YNNKEL (reference sequence). This CDR3 is 14 amino acids long. Deletions cut 4 bases from V and 1 base from J, with 10 bases between. CDR3 coding DNA: TGTGCCAGCAGCCCGGGGACAAAGAACACTGAAGCTTTCTTT. Residues: CASSPGTKNTEAFF.

The table lists this clone with a few counts. V gene TRBV25-1 combines with J gene TRBJ1-1, with 8 bases fitting TRBD1. CDR1 MGHDK and CDR2 SYGVNS come from the germline V gene. The junction had 9 bases not matched to a gene; V was cut back by 2 bases and J by 7 bases. The CDR3 is 15 amino acids. In nucleotides, the CDR3 is TGTGCCAGCAGTGAACCCGACAGGGGAGAGGGTGAAGCTTTCTTT. It translates to CASSEPDRGEGEAFF.

This clone appeared once. The V call is TRBV12-3 or TRBV12-4, the J call TRBJ1-5; perhaps TRBD1 as D (6 bases). The V end was cut by 5 bases, the J end by 6 bases, with 11 bases between. This CDR3 comprises 13 residues. The CDR3 DNA sequence: TGTGCCAGCAGTCCAGGGGAATCTCAGCCCCAGCATTTT. Translated, it gives CASSPGESQPQHF.

The CDR3 DNA reads TGTGCCAGCAGCCGCGCGGACAGGGGCACTTATGGCTACACCTTC. This codes for CASSRADRGTYGYTF. The V and J genes are TRBV7-9 and TRBJ1-2; TRBD1 aligns across 9 bases. CDR1 SEHNR and CDR2 FQNEAQ come from the germline V gene (reference sequence). The CDR3 runs to 15 residues. Trimming removed 5 bases from V and 5 bases from J; junction bases left unmatched: 9.

On this clone itself: The identical CDR3 is also encoded by other nucleotide sequences in the sample. The chain recombines TRBV7-9 with TRBJ1-2; tentative D call: TRBD1 (5 bases). Per germline, CDR1 SEHNR and CDR2 FQNEAQ (reference sequence). Between the trimmed V and J ends, which lost 5 bases and 4 bases, there was a span of 8 bases. The CDR3 is 12 residues long. CDR3 in amino acids: CASSRDSYGYTF. The CDR3 nucleotides read TGTGCCAGCAGCCGTGACAGCTATGGCTACACCTTC. Full variable domain (remainder filled in from reference TRBV7-9 and TRBJ1-2): DTGVSQNPRHKITKRGQNVTFRCDPISEHNRLYWYRQTLGQGPEFLTYFQNEAQLEKSRLLSDRFSAERPKGSFSTLEIQRTEQGDSAMYLCASSRDSYGYTFGSGTRLTVV.

This clone was recorded a few times. V usage is TRBV16 and J usage is TRBJ2-2, with TRBD2 as a possible D gene (5 bases). Germline CDR1 and CDR2: KGHSY and FQNENV. V gave up 2 bases and J gave up 5 bases, with 9 bases separating them. The CDR3 contains 14 residues. CDR3 amino acids: CASSQSRGTGELFF. The CDR3 coding sequence is TGTGCCAGCAGCCAAAGTCGGGGAACCGGGGAGCTGTTTTTT.

This clone has just a few counts. The V gene is TRBV20-1, the J gene TRBJ1-1; D unresolved. Germline V lookup: CDR1 DFQATT, CDR2 SNEGSKA (reference sequence). This CDR3 spans 11 amino acids. The CDR3 nucleotides read TGCAGGGCCGGTTCAGGTCATGAAGCTTTCTTT. Its protein product is CRAGSGHEAFF.